The rows below give T cell receptor beta chains drawn from one sample of a study of vaccination effects on CD4 cells after COVID-19. Their cognate antigens are unknown. Data came from immunoSEQ multiplex PCR; TCRdb stores just in-frame clones and leaves some out. The data contain roughly 67,000 clones, around 76% of them seen just once; the ten biggest clones take up 10% to 13%. The source was CD4+ T cells from PBMCs cultured with SARS-CoV-2 spike peptides, collected before COVID-19 vaccination. The receptors were gathered from a human donor who received a COVID-19 vaccine. Each CDR3 is given with its conserved first and last residue. D genes are given only for firm matches. Clone size appears in some rows only: once, few, many, or a class for an expanded clone.

size	length	V	D	J	CDR3	DNA
once	15	TRBV4-1	-	TRBJ2-3	CASSQEGTDTDTQYF	TGCGCCAGCAGCCAAGAGGGGACCGACACAGATACGCAGTATTTT
-	14	TRBV6-5	TRBD2	TRBJ2-5	CASSPLAAQETQYF	TGTGCCAGCAGTCCGCTAGCGGCCCAAGAGACCCAGTACTTC
-	16	TRBV6-5	-	TRBJ1-6	CASSYSYQPTNSPLHF	TGTGCCAGCAGTTACTCATACCAGCCTACTAATTCACCCCTCCACTTT
-	14	TRBV5-1	TRBD1	TRBJ2-5	CASSLGTAQETQYF	TGCGCCAGCAGCCTCGGGACAGCCCAAGAGACCCAGTACTTC
few	16	TRBV23-1	TRBD2	TRBJ2-2	CASAPWRGDCTGELFF	TGCGCCAGCGCCCCCTGGCGGGGGGATTGCACCGGGGAGCTGTTTTTT
-	17	TRBV18	TRBD2	TRBJ2-1	CASSPVWGLAENNEQFF	TGTGCCAGCTCACCAGTTTGGGGACTAGCGGAGAACAATGAGCAGTTCTTC
-	11	TRBV29-1	TRBD1	TRBJ1-3	CSGTGPNTIYF	TGCAGCGGGACAGGTCCCAACACCATATATTTT
few	13	TRBV30	-	TRBJ1-1	CAWSRTVNTEAFF	TGTGCCTGGAGTAGGACAGTGAACACTGAAGCTTTCTTT
-	15	TRBV6-1	-	TRBJ2-5	CASSEAWGARETQYF	TGTGCCAGCAGTGAAGCTTGGGGGGCTCGGGAGACCCAGTACTTC
-	16	TRBV4-1	-	TRBJ1-3	CASSQFPVVLRNTIYF	TGCGCCAGCAGCCAATTCCCGGTGGTGCTTAGAAACACCATATATTTT
-	16	TRBV4-3	-	TRBJ2-5	CASSRAIGGLSETQYF	TGCGCCAGCAGCCGGGCCATAGGGGGGCTTTCAGAGACCCAGTACTTC
few	16	TRBV5-5	-	TRBJ1-1	CASSGVRGILNTEAFF	TGTGCCAGCAGCGGGGTTCGTGGGATCCTGAACACTGAAGCTTTCTTT
-	16	TRBV10-3	TRBD1	TRBJ2-3	CAISEGQGVDADTQYF	TGTGCCATCAGTGAGGGGCAGGGGGTTGACGCAGATACGCAGTATTTT
few	14	TRBV19	-	TRBJ2-5	CASSFSATGETQYF	TGTGCCAGTAGTTTCAGCGCAACGGGGGAGACCCAGTACTTC
-	13	TRBV10-3	-	TRBJ1-2	CAISEKGSDGYTF	TGTGCCATCAGTGAAAAGGGATCGGATGGCTACACCTTC
-	13	TRBV5-1	-	TRBJ2-5	CASSSRQTETQYF	TGCGCCAGCAGCTCAAGACAGACAGAGACCCAGTACTTC
-	13	TRBV6-6	-	TRBJ1-3	CASRGGSGNTIYF	TGTGCCAGCAGAGGTGGCTCTGGAAACACCATATATTTT
-	17	TRBV2	TRBD2	TRBJ2-3	CASSVGGLAGGTDTQYF	TGTGCCAGCAGTGTTGGCGGGCTAGCGGGGGGCACAGATACGCAGTATTTT
-	13	TRBV12-3/TRBV12-4	-	TRBJ2-2	CASSPSTGGELFF	TGTGCCAGCAGTCCCTCGACGGGCGGGGAGCTGTTTTTT
-	15	TRBV6-5	-	TRBJ1-1	CASSFSTAMNTEAFF	TGTGCCAGCAGTTTTTCGACAGCCATGAACACTGAAGCTTTCTTT
-	15	TRBV5-4	-	TRBJ1-6	CASSLGRGHNSPLHF	TGTGCCAGCAGCTTGGGGCGGGGACATAATTCACCCCTCCACTTT
-	18	TRBV21-1	-	TRBJ2-2	CASSKDKKGSLYTGELFF	TGTGCCAGCAGCAAAGATAAAAAGGGGAGCCTCTACACCGGGGAGCTGTTTTTT
-	14	TRBV19	-	TRBJ1-1	CASSIRRESTEAFF	TGTGCCAGTAGTATCCGCAGGGAGAGCACTGAAGCTTTCTTT
-	18	TRBV5-4	TRBD2	TRBJ2-3	CASSPLAGGRGGTDTQYF	TGTGCCAGCAGCCCCCTAGCGGGGGGCCGTGGAGGCACAGATACGCAGTATTTT
-	15	TRBV5-1	-	TRBJ2-5	CASSLSGTNKETQYF	TGCGCCAGCAGCTTATCCGGGACAAATAAAGAGACCCAGTACTTC
-	16	TRBV7-2	TRBD2	TRBJ2-5	CASSLRPRGGLETQYF	TGTGCCAGCAGCCTACGACCGCGGGGGGGCTTAGAGACCCAGTACTTC
-	13	TRBV30	-	TRBJ2-2	CAWSVTSTGELFF	TGTGCCTGGAGTGTCACATCCACCGGGGAGCTGTTTTTT
-	11	TRBV5-6	-	TRBJ2-1	CASSLYWEQFF	TGTGCCAGCAGCTTGTATTGGGAGCAGTTCTTC
-	13	TRBV7-8	-	TRBJ1-4	CASSLVVGGTLFF	TGTGCCAGCAGCTTAGTTGTCGGAGGGACACTGTTTTTT
-	18	TRBV24-1	TRBD2	TRBJ2-1	CATSGTSGGGTAVNEQFF	TGTGCCACCAGTGGGACTAGCGGGGGGGGGACGGCCGTCAATGAGCAGTTCTTC
-	14	TRBV19	-	TRBJ1-5	CASTVQGEYQPQHF	TGTGCCAGTACGGTCCAGGGTGAATATCAGCCCCAGCATTTT
-	13	TRBV18	-	TRBJ1-1	CASSTGLNTEAFF	TGTGCCAGCTCAACGGGCCTCAACACTGAAGCTTTCTTT
once	16	TRBV4-1	TRBD1	TRBJ1-6	CASSLGTGGVNSPLHF	TGCGCCAGCAGCCTGGGGACAGGGGGCGTAAATTCACCCCTCCACTTT
-	16	TRBV5-1	TRBD1	TRBJ2-3	CASRVDRGNSADTQYF	TGCGCCAGCCGGGTCGACAGGGGAAATTCAGCAGATACGCAGTATTTT
-	15	TRBV14	TRBD2	TRBJ2-2	CASSRSGANTGELFF	TGTGCCAGCAGCCGTAGCGGGGCAAACACCGGGGAGCTGTTTTTT
-	13	TRBV6-5	-	TRBJ1-5	CASSPTSNQPQHF	TGTGCCAGCAGCCCCACTAGCAATCAGCCCCAGCATTTT
once	16	TRBV4-3	TRBD2	TRBJ2-3	CASSQVGGGGRDTQYF	TGCGCCAGCAGCCAAGTCGGGGGGGGCGGGAGAGATACGCAGTATTTT
few	16	TRBV7-8	-	TRBJ1-5	CASSLVRGVGNQPQHF	TGTGCCAGCAGCTTAGTACGGGGAGTGGGCAATCAGCCCCAGCATTTT
-	14	TRBV5-4	-	TRBJ1-4	CASSSGQKNEKLFF	TGTGCCAGCAGCTCCGGACAGAAAAATGAAAAACTGTTTTTT
-	15	TRBV19	-	TRBJ2-3	CASSIAPGSTDTQYF	TGTGCCAGTAGTATAGCGCCAGGGAGCACAGATACGCAGTATTTT
-	12	TRBV3-1/TRBV3-2	-	TRBJ1-1	CASSQDYTEAFF	TGTGCCAGCAGCCAAGATTACACTGAAGCTTTCTTT
-	16	TRBV7-2	TRBD2	TRBJ2-3	CASSLGLAGGADTQYF	TGTGCCAGCAGCTTGGGACTAGCGGGGGGGGCAGATACGCAGTATTTT
-	15	TRBV5-4	-	TRBJ2-3	CASSPRWGKADTQYF	TGTGCCAGCAGCCCGAGGTGGGGCAAGGCAGATACGCAGTATTTT
few	15	TRBV4-3	-	TRBJ2-2	CASSQGSTYTGELFF	TGCGCCAGCAGCCAGGGGTCGACGTACACCGGGGAGCTGTTTTTT
-	17	TRBV10-3	TRBD1	TRBJ1-2	CAISAPAGTGVNYGYTF	TGTGCCATCAGTGCTCCAGCGGGGACAGGGGTTAACTATGGCTACACCTTC
-	13	TRBV5-1	-	TRBJ1-1	CASSGQPNTEAFF	TGCGCCAGCAGTGGGCAGCCGAACACTGAAGCTTTCTTT
-	13	TRBV6-4	-	TRBJ1-2	CASSVGDNYGYTF	TGTGCCAGCAGTGTGGGGGATAACTATGGCTACACCTTC
-	14	TRBV7-2	TRBD1	TRBJ2-2	CASSLTGSTGELFF	TGTGCCAGCAGCTTGACAGGGAGCACCGGGGAGCTGTTTTTT
-	16	TRBV3-1/TRBV3-2	TRBD2	TRBJ2-1	CASSRSLSGVYNEQFF	TGTGCCAGCAGCCGATCGCTTAGCGGGGTGTACAATGAGCAGTTCTTC
-	13	TRBV5-6	-	TRBJ2-5	CASSRQVAETQYF	TGTGCCAGCAGCCGACAGGTAGCCGAGACCCAGTACTTC
-	14	TRBV29-1	-	TRBJ2-3	CSVARRGQLDTQYF	TGCAGCGTTGCTAGGAGGGGGCAATTAGATACGCAGTATTTT
-	15	TRBV7-2	-	TRBJ1-5	CASSEGRDSNQPQHF	TGTGCCAGCAGCGAGGGGCGGGATAGCAATCAGCCCCAGCATTTT